This note documents a single T cell receptor (beta chain) sequence. Its antigen is still unknown. This entry belongs to a study of Tregs in tolerant kidney transplant recipients. Study-wide findings and caveats: Antigen-driven expansion was suggested because donor-specific Tregs expanded more than all Tregs in tolerant patients.

This table comes from immunoSEQ multiplex PCR, and its TCRdb copy is limited to in-frame clones, with some not included. The sample consists of roughly 86,000 clones, roughly 93% of them appearing once. The nonmyeloablative bone marrow transplants came from related graft donors, with transient mixed chimerism. The V and J ends lost 5 bases and 9 bases respectively, with 17 bases between them. The CDR3 is 14 residues long. Per the germline V gene, CDR1 is SGHNT and CDR2 is YENEEA. Sequenced here: CD4+ T cells from blood (PBMCs), sampled 12 months after the transplant. The receptor was isolated from a human patient who received a combined kidney and bone marrow transplant. The T cells may come from the graft donor. The chain is built from TRBV11-3 and TRBJ1-5; D is uncertain. The CDR3 DNA reads TGTGCCAGCAGCCACCCTCGGGTTTCGGCGCCCCAGCATTTT. This sequence encodes CASSHPRVSAPQHF.